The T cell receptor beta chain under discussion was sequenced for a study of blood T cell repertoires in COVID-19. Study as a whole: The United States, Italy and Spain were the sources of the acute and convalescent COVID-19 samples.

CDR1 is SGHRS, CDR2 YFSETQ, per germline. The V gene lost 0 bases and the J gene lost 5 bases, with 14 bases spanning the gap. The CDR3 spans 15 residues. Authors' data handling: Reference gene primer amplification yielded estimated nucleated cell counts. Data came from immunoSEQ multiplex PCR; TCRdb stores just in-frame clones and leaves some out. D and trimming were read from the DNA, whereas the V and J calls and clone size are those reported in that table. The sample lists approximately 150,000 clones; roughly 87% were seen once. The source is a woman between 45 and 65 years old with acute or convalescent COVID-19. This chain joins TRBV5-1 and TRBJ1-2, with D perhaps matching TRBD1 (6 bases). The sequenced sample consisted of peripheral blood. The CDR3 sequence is CASSLAPGESYGYTF. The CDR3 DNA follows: TGCGCCAGCAGCTTGGCCCCAGGGGAGAGTTATGGCTACACCTTC.